The 32 T cell receptor beta chains listed next were all sequenced from one sample in a study of cytomegalovirus exposure and HLA in healthy donors. The study ran its PCR with 60 Vbeta and 13 Jbeta primers. Sequenced by immunoSEQ multiplex PCR; TCRdb stores in-frame clones only, minus some. Among under 250,000 clones, around 80% were seen once, and the ten largest hold less than 4.5%. The material sequenced was PBMCs. Source of these receptors: a male donor in good health and CMV-seronegative.

The genes are TRBV10-3 and TRBJ2-1; possibly TRBD1 for D (5 bases). The V end lost 6 bases, the J end lost 4 bases, and 13 bases lay between the germline ends. The CDR3 totals 14 residues. CDR1 ENHRY and CDR2 SYGVKD come from the germline V gene. The CDR3 reads CAIRNADSYNEQFF. The CDR3 nucleotides are TGTGCCATCAGGAACGCCGACAGTTACAATGAGCAGTTCTTC.

This chain connects TRBV2 to TRBJ2-5; no clear D gene. Germline CDR1 reads SNHLY; CDR2 reads FYNNEI. The CDR3 has 14 amino acids. Trimming removed 4 bases at V and 9 bases at J, with 18 bases between. CDR3 protein: CASSGPGHPGAQYF. The CDR3 coding sequence is TGTGCCAGCAGTGGCCCCGGCCATCCCGGAGCCCAGTACTTC.

The gene calls are TRBV6-5 and TRBJ2-4, with 11 bases fitting TRBD1. The CDR3 has 15 amino acids. V shed 6 bases, J shed 4 bases, and the junction held 5 bases outside the gene matches. Germline V gene sequence: CDR1 MNHEY, CDR2 SVGAGI. The CDR3: CASSLGTGGKNIQYF. The CDR3 coding sequence is TGTGCCAGCAGCCTAGGGACAGGGGGAAAAAACATTCAGTACTTC.

This clone was counted between two and nine times. The gene calls are TRBV10-2 and TRBJ1-1; D gene unclear. Germline CDR1 and CDR2: WSHSY and SAAADI. Trimming cost V 4 bases and J 0 bases, with 3 bases left between them. The CDR3 covers 12 residues. The CDR3 DNA reads as TGCGCCAGCAGTGCGGTGAACACTGAAGCTTTCTTT. Protein sequence: CASSAVNTEAFF.

The chain combines TRBV10-2 with TRBJ1-5; weak D call: TRBD1 (6 bases). This CDR3 contains 10 residues. Germline-derived CDR1 and CDR2 are WSHSY and SAAADI. The V and J ends lost 11 bases and 9 bases respectively, with 11 bases between them. In DNA, the CDR3 is TGCGCCTCCAGAGGGGGGCCCCAGCATTTT. Translating gives CASRGGPQHF.

This clone was seen only a few times. The chain's CDR3 is CASSARQGLPPTDTQYF. The CDR3 bases are TGTGCCAGCAGTGCTCGTCAGGGACTGCCCCCCACAGATACGCAGTATTTT. The chain combines TRBV27 with TRBJ2-3, with a possible D match to TRBD2 (6 bases). The CDR3 is made up of 17 amino acids. The V and J ends lost 5 bases and 2 bases respectively, with 20 bases between them. Germline CDR1 MNHEY, CDR2 SMNVEV (reference sequence).

This clone has just one count. J is TRBJ1-2 and V is TRBV20-1; 7 nucleotides agree with TRBD1. The CDR3 sequence is 11 residues long. With V trimmed by 4 bases and J by 6 bases, 2 bases remained unmatched. CDR1 DFQATT and CDR2 SNEGSKA come from the germline V gene (reference sequence). For the CDR3, the DNA is TGCAGTGCTATAGGGGGCAATGGCTACACCTTC. Its protein is CSAIGGNGYTF.

By share of the sample, this clone is medium-sized. CDR3 DNA: TGTGCCAGTAGTATTCGGGGTTTGCCCACAGATACGCAGTATTTT. It translates to CASSIRGLPTDTQYF. The rearrangement uses TRBV19 and TRBJ2-3, with D possibly TRBD2 on 5 matching bases. Germline lookup yields CDR1 LNHDA and CDR2 SQIVND (reference sequence). This CDR3 is 15 amino acids long. Trimming cost V 3 bases and J 2 bases, with 12 bases left between them.

The rearrangement links TRBV7-9 to TRBJ2-7, with a possible D match to TRBD2 (5 bases). The CDR3 length is 14 residues. Germline V gene lookup returns CDR1 SEHNR and CDR2 FQNEAQ (reference sequence). The V end lost 4 bases, the J end lost 3 bases, and 13 bases lay between the germline ends. In DNA, the CDR3 is TGTGCCAGCAGCTCAACGGGGATCGTCTACGAGCAGTACTTC. Translation: CASSSTGIVYEQYF.

This chain joins TRBV27 and TRBJ2-7, with 8 bases identical to TRBD1. The CDR3 extends over 18 amino acids. Germline V CDR1 and CDR2: MNHEY, SMNVEV (reference sequence). V gave up 8 bases and J gave up 0 bases; unmatched junction bases: 18. In nucleotides, the CDR3 is TGTGCCAGCCGAACGACAGGGGCCTTTAGCGACAGCTCCTACGAGCAGTACTTC. Amino acid sequence: CASRTTGAFSDSSYEQYF.

The chain is built from TRBV10-2 and TRBJ2-7; D is ambiguous. Looked up from germline, CDR1 is WSHSY and CDR2 is SAAADI. Trimming pared 7 bases from V and 0 bases from J, leaving 7 bases between. The CDR3 runs to 12 residues. CDR3 nucleotides: TGCGCCAGCACGCCGAGCTCCTACGAGCAGTACTTC. Translated, it gives CASTPSSYEQYF.

The chain is built from TRBV5-6 and TRBJ1-2; D not certain. V was shortened by 2 bases and J by 7 bases, with 12 bases between the two germline ends. Per the germline V gene, CDR1 is SGHDT and CDR2 is YYEEEE. CDR3 length equals 13 residues. DNA for the CDR3: TGTGCCAGCAGCTTCGGGGAAATCTCTGGCTACACCTTC. It specifies CASSFGEISGYTF.

This clone was counted once. V usage is TRBV6-5 and J usage is TRBJ1-4, with D possibly TRBD1 on 5 matching bases. Between the trimmed V and J ends, which lost 6 bases and 7 bases, there was a span of 18 bases. The CDR3 covers 15 residues. The germline gives CDR1 MNHEY, CDR2 SVGAGI. CDR3 loop: CASRLLPGGGEKLFF. The CDR3 DNA sequence: TGTGCCAGCAGACTCCTACCGGGGGGGGGTGAAAAACTGTTTTTT.

V usage is TRBV6-6 and J usage is TRBJ2-1; 11 bases align to TRBD2. Germline V CDR1 and CDR2: MNHNY, SVGAGI (reference sequence). V gave up 6 bases and J gave up 4 bases; unmatched junction bases: 5. The CDR3 consists of 15 residues. CDR3 DNA: TGTGCCAGCAGCAGGGGACTAGCGGAGTACAATGAGCAGTTCTTC. Its translation: CASSRGLAEYNEQFF.

The chain joins TRBV4-1 to TRBJ2-7; 8 bases agree with TRBD2. The CDR3 runs 15 residues. Trimming removed 1 base from V and 4 bases from J; junction bases left unmatched: 6. The germline V gene has CDR1 MGHRA and CDR2 YSYEKL. The CDR3 protein is CASSQGAGGLYEQYF. CDR3 nucleotide sequence: TGCGCCAGCAGCCAAGGGGCGGGAGGTTTATACGAGCAGTACTTC.

In DNA form, the CDR3 reads TGTGCCACCGGACAGGGGGGCTTGAACACTGAAGCTTTCTTT. Encoded protein: CATGQGGLNTEAFF. V gene TRBV6-5 combines with J gene TRBJ1-1; 10 bases agree with TRBD1. V gave up 10 bases and J gave up 0 bases; unmatched junction bases: 5. Germline V CDR1 and CDR2: MNHEY, SVGAGI. This CDR3 is 14 amino acids long.

This chain connects TRBV28 to TRBJ1-5; 7 nucleotides match TRBD1. This CDR3 contains 16 residues. After removal of 4 bases from V and 0 bases from J, the junction contained 6 bases not matched to a gene. Germline CDR1 reads MDHEN; CDR2 reads SYDVKM. The CDR3 protein is CASSSQTGNSNQPQHF. The CDR3 DNA reads as TGTGCCAGCAGTTCACAGACAGGGAATAGCAATCAGCCCCAGCATTTT.

This rearrangement joins TRBV7-3 to TRBJ1-1; D may be TRBD1 (6 bases). Germline V gives CDR1 SGHTA, CDR2 FQGTGA. V was cut by 8 bases and J by 1 base, with 14 bases left in between. The CDR3 spans 14 residues. CDR3 sequence: CASAPGHSNTEAFF. CDR3 bases: TGTGCCAGCGCCCCGGGACACTCGAACACTGAAGCTTTCTTT.

V gene TRBV21-1 combines with J gene TRBJ2-5; the table assigns TRBD2, which was not confirmed against the DNA. TRBV21-1 is classified as a pseudogene. The CDR3 has 14 amino acids. The CDR3 here is CASGGTSGRETQYF. Here the CDR3 DNA reads TGTGCCAGCGGGGGGACTAGCGGGAGGGAGACCCAGTACTTC.

The CDR3 here is CASSTRQGASETQYF. CDR3 nucleotide sequence: TGTGCCAGTAGTACGCGACAGGGGGCGAGCGAGACCCAGTACTTC. This sequence joins TRBV19 and TRBJ2-5, with 10 bases lining up with TRBD1. J lost 5 bases, V lost 4 bases, and 7 bases had no gene match. This CDR3 is 15 amino acids long. Germline values: CDR1 LNHDA, CDR2 SQIVND (reference sequence).

This chain joins TRBV6-5 and TRBJ1-3, with TRBD1 matching 9 bases. This CDR3 is 14 amino acids long. Germline-derived CDR1 and CDR2 are MNHEY and SVGAGI. V shed 5 bases and J 4 bases; nucleotides not matched to a gene: 3. Written as DNA, the CDR3 is TGTGCCAGCAGTAGGACAGGGGACGGAAACACCATATATTTT. Translated, it gives CASSRTGDGNTIYF.

This chain joins TRBV5-6 and TRBJ2-1, with 7 bases identical to TRBD2. The CDR3 is 17 residues long. With 2 bases clipped from V and 0 bases from J, the junction kept 8 bases outside the gene matches. Germline V CDR1 and CDR2: SGHDT, YYEEEE. The CDR3 sequence is CASSFISGRFSYNEQFF. The CDR3 DNA is TGTGCCAGCAGCTTCATTAGCGGGCGGTTCTCCTACAATGAGCAGTTCTTC.

CDR3 nucleotide sequence: TGTGCCAGCAGCCCTGGCGGGAGATACACCGGGGAGCTGTTTTTT. This encodes CASSPGGRYTGELFF. The chain employs TRBV5-6 and TRBJ2-2; TRBD2 aligns across 7 bases. The CDR3 extends over 15 amino acids. The V gene end was trimmed by 4 bases and the J gene end by 3 bases; junction bases not matched to a gene: 6. Per the germline V gene, CDR1 is SGHDT and CDR2 is YYEEEE.

The gene calls are TRBV28 and TRBJ2-3; 7 bases are shared with TRBD1. The V gene end was trimmed by 3 bases and the J gene end by 2 bases; junction bases not matched to a gene: 5. Germline V gene sequence: CDR1 MDHEN, CDR2 SYDVKM. This CDR3 region has 15 residues. The CDR3 nucleotides are TGTGCCAGCAGTTTGGGGACAGTCTTCACAGATACGCAGTATTTT. This gives the protein CASSLGTVFTDTQYF. The full variable domain, completed using reference TRBV28 and TRBJ2-3, is DVKVTQSSRYLVKRTGEKVFLECVQDMDHENMFWYRQDPGLGLRLIYFSYDVKMKEKGDIPEGYSVSREKKERFSLILESASTNQTSMYLCASSLGTVFTDTQYFGPGTRLTVL.

The table lists this clone with a few counts. The J gene is TRBJ2-5, the V gene TRBV25-1; 10 nucleotides match TRBD2. The CDR3 is made up of 15 amino acids. Germline CDR1 and CDR2: MGHDK and SYGVNS. The trim removed 4 bases at V and 5 bases at J, leaving 7 bases unmatched. The CDR3 DNA sequence: TGTGCCAGCAGTGGTACTAGCGGGAAGGAGGAGACCCAGTACTTC. Its translation: CASSGTSGKEETQYF.

The genes are TRBV6-5 and TRBJ2-1; a weak D match, TRBD2 (6 bases). The germline V and J ends were trimmed by 1 base and 0 bases, with 10 bases remaining between them. The V gene's germline CDR1 is MNHEY and CDR2 SVGAGI. The CDR3 loop spans 16 amino acids. The CDR3 here is CASSYFGGSSYNEQFF. The CDR3 DNA is TGTGCCAGCAGTTACTTCGGGGGAAGCTCCTACAATGAGCAGTTCTTC.

This rearrangement joins TRBV7-2 to TRBJ2-7; 11 nucleotides line up with TRBD2. The CDR3 runs 15 residues. Germline V gene sequence: CDR1 SGHTA, CDR2 FQGNSA. The V gene end was trimmed by 5 bases and the J gene end by 0 bases; junction bases not matched to a gene: 3. The CDR3 spells CASSPGLAGSYEQYF. The CDR3 coding sequence is TGTGCCAGCAGCCCAGGACTAGCGGGCTCCTACGAGCAGTACTTC.

The V call is TRBV5-1, the J call TRBJ2-2; 15 bases map to TRBD2. V gave up 4 bases and J gave up 3 bases; unmatched junction bases: 4. The germline CDR1 and CDR2 sequences are SGHRS and YFSETQ. This CDR3 has 17 residues. The CDR3 nucleotides are TGCGCCAGCAGCACGGGACTAGCGGGAGGTTACACCGGGGAGCTGTTTTTT. This encodes CASSTGLAGGYTGELFF.

This chain joins TRBV4-1 and TRBJ1-2, with unresolved D. The germline V gene has CDR1 MGHRA and CDR2 YSYEKL. This CDR3 comprises 13 residues. V dropped 1 base and J dropped 1 base, with 4 bases sitting between them. CDR3 loop: CASSQALNYGYTF. CDR3 sequence (DNA): TGCGCCAGCAGCCAAGCTCTTAACTATGGCTACACCTTC.

The rearrangement uses TRBV28 and TRBJ2-4; D might be TRBD1 (5 bases). Trimming stripped 2 bases from V and 4 bases from J, with 12 bases between. Germline loops: CDR1 MDHEN, CDR2 SYDVKM. This CDR3 region has 15 residues. The CDR3 spells CASSLDTDSKNIQYF. CDR3 bases: TGTGCCAGCAGTTTAGATACTGACAGTAAAAACATTCAGTACTTC.

The rearrangement links TRBV4-2 to TRBJ2-2; 11 positions agree with TRBD2. The V gene end was trimmed by 4 bases and the J gene end by 3 bases; junction bases not matched to a gene: 1. CDR1 LGHNA and CDR2 YNFKEQ come from the germline V gene. The CDR3 length is 15 residues. The CDR3 reads CASSPLAGDTGELFF. The CDR3 DNA follows: TGTGCCAGCAGCCCACTAGCGGGAGACACCGGGGAGCTGTTTTTT.

This chain connects TRBV14 to TRBJ1-1, with TRBD1 as a possible D gene (5 bases). The V end lost 0 bases, the J end lost 10 bases, and 24 bases lay between the germline ends. The CDR3 extends over 17 amino acids. Germline CDR1 and CDR2: SGHDN and FVKESK. CDR3 protein: CASSQDRWGAGPERAFF. CDR3 in DNA: TGTGCCAGCAGCCAAGATCGGTGGGGAGCGGGGCCTGAAAGAGCTTTCTTT.